The 19 T cell receptor beta chains presented below share a single source sample, sequenced in a study of T cells expressing NK-cell markers. Each CDR3 protein gets one entry in TCRdb, which reprocessed the 5' RACE reads and gives no DNA. Its table records some 280,000 distinct CDR3 sequences. Sequencing was done on a sample of blood T cells: a sorted CD56 or NKG2C T cell subset, CD4+ or CD8+ T cells, or bulk PBMC T cells (not recorded which). The receptors shown here come from a man younger than 30 in good health.

This chain links TRBV6-5 with TRBJ1-3. The CDR3 totals 12 residues. Germline assignment: CDR1 MNHEY and CDR2 SVGAGI. The CDR3 here is CASSASGNTIYF.

The CDR3 reads CASMRQITDTQYF. The chain is built from TRBV5-1 and TRBJ2-3; TCRdb names TRBD1, which stays unverified in the absence of DNA. The CDR3 extends over 13 amino acids. Germline V gene sequence: CDR1 SGHRS, CDR2 YFSETQ.

The chain employs TRBV10-3 and TRBJ2-1. The length of the CDR3 is 11 residues. Germline V lookup: CDR1 ENHRY, CDR2 SYGVKD. The CDR3 loop reads CAISGGDEQFF.

The genes are TRBV7-2 and TRBJ2-1. Germline V gives CDR1 SGHTA, CDR2 FQGNSA. The CDR3 has 13 amino acids. The CDR3 is CASSLPVLHEQFF.

J is TRBJ1-1 and V is TRBV20-1. Germline CDR1 is DFQATT and CDR2 is SNEGSKA (reference sequence). This CDR3 is 14 amino acids long. The chain's CDR3 is CSAQITVVGTEAFF.

The V call is TRBV29-1, the J call TRBJ1-3; TCRdb returns TRBD1, unconfirmable since there is no DNA. Germline CDR1 and CDR2: SQVTM and ANQGSEA. CDR3 length: 12 amino acids. CDR3 protein: CSVKLLQGRVYF.

The J gene is TRBJ1-1, the V gene TRBV12-3 or TRBV12-4; TCRdb returns TRBD1, unconfirmable since there is no DNA. The CDR3 sequence is 12 residues long. The CDR3 region is CASSRQGFQAFF.

This rearrangement joins TRBV5-1 to TRBJ1-5; TCRdb outputs TRBD1, but without DNA this stays unchecked. The germline V gene encodes CDR1 SGHRS and CDR2 YFSETQ. The CDR3 contains 16 residues. The CDR3 spells CASSLEGLYSNQPQHF.

The genes are TRBV4-2 and TRBJ1-6. Looked up from germline, CDR1 is LGHNA and CDR2 is YNFKEQ. The CDR3 consists of 19 residues. The chain's CDR3 is CASSQGVGGKSSYNSPLHF.

This chain uses TRBV7-6 with TRBJ2-1. This CDR3 is built from 12 residues. Germline values: CDR1 SGHVS, CDR2 FNYEAQ. The CDR3 loop reads CASSFDYNEQFF.

The V and J genes are TRBV9 and TRBJ2-1; as DNA is missing, the TRBD1 call by TCRdb cannot be tested. Per germline, CDR1 SGDLS and CDR2 YYNGEE. This CDR3 spans 13 amino acids. Here the CDR3 reads CASSGITGGSTIF.

The chain recombines TRBV5-4 with TRBJ2-5; without DNA, the TCRdb call of TRBD2 cannot be checked. Germline V CDR1 and CDR2: SGHNT, YYREEE (reference sequence). This CDR3 region has 14 residues. This CDR3 is CASGLQGTRQTQYF. Based on the CDR3 plus reference TRBV5-4 and TRBJ2-5, the full variable domain is ETGVTQSPTHLIKTRGQQVTLRCSSQSGHNTVSWYQQALGQGPQFIFQYYREEENGRGNFPPRFSGLQFPNYSSELNVNALELDDSALYLCASGLQGTRQTQYFGPGTRLLVL.

The chain is built from TRBV12-3 or TRBV12-4 and TRBJ2-5; TCRdb returns TRBD1, unconfirmable since there is no DNA. The CDR3 totals 14 residues. CDR3: CASSPTGKKETQYF.

The rearrangement joins TRBV12-3 or TRBV12-4 to TRBJ2-1; the D gene TCRdb calls, TRBD2, cannot be checked with no DNA. There are 15 residues in the CDR3. The CDR3 loop reads CASILSGSSYNEQFF.

The chain uses TRBV7-8 and TRBJ2-6; lacking DNA, the TRBD2 call made by TCRdb goes unchecked. The CDR3 totals 18 residues. Germline CDR1 reads SGHVS; CDR2 reads FQNEAQ. CDR3 residues: CASSLRLAGEPGANVLTF.

CDR3 amino acids: CATSDLRQGLNTEAFF. This chain links TRBV24-1 with TRBJ1-1; TCRdb gives TRBD1 as the D gene, but with no DNA this cannot be confirmed. The CDR3 covers 16 residues. From germline, CDR1 is KGHDR and CDR2 SFDVKD.

The chain recombines TRBV25-1 with TRBJ1-6; TCRdb's assignment of TRBD1 cannot be checked, as there is no DNA. Germline lookup yields CDR1 MGHDK and CDR2 SYGVNS. This CDR3 contains 15 residues. This CDR3 reads CASSRGTASNSPLHF. Complete variable domain (other parts from reference TRBV25-1 and TRBJ1-6): EADIYQTPRYLVIGTGKKITLECSQTMGHDKMYWYQQDPGMELHLIHYSYGVNSTEKGDLSSESTVSRIRTEHFPLTLESARPSHTSQYLCASSRGTASNSPLHFGNGTRLTVT.

The rearrangement links TRBV29-1 to TRBJ2-7; the D call from TCRdb, TRBD2, cannot be confirmed without DNA. The CDR3 loop spans 13 amino acids. The germline CDR1 and CDR2 sequences are SQVTM and ANQGSEA. Here the CDR3 reads CSVEGLAGGEQYF.

The chain carries TRBV29-1 and TRBJ1-4. Germline CDR1 and CDR2: SQVTM and ANQGSEA. The CDR3 contains 12 residues. The CDR3 spells CSARAPNEKLFF. Full variable domain (missing parts from reference TRBV29-1 and TRBJ1-4): SAVISQKPSRDICQRGTSLTIQCQVDSQVTMMFWYRQQPGQSLTLIATANQGSEATYESGFVIDKFPISRPNLTFSTLTVSNMSPEDSSIYLCSARAPNEKLFFGSGTQLSVL.